The 5 T cell receptor beta chains reported below all come from one sample, sequenced in a study of sequential checkpoint blockade in melanoma. Produced via immunoSEQ multiplex PCR; TCRdb's table is partial and in-frame only. The sample shows some 19,000 clones, around 82% of them seen only once. The treatment is: randomized to nivolumab then ipilimumab (arm A) or the reverse (arm B). The sequencing here drew on CD8+ T cells sorted from blood (inferred from file names), taken from a patient given nivolumab and ipilimumab in sequence. The receptors stem from a human donor with melanoma.

V gene TRBV7-6 combines with J gene TRBJ2-1; 11 bases fit TRBD2. J was trimmed by 4 bases and V by 5 bases; bases with no gene match: 4. Germline V CDR1 and CDR2: SGHVS, FNYEAQ. This CDR3 contains 15 residues. Written as DNA, the CDR3 is TGTGCCAGCAGCCCCGGGACTAGCGGATACAATGAGCAGTTCTTC. It codes for CASSPGTSGYNEQFF.

The V call is TRBV7-2, the J call TRBJ2-2, with TRBD1 matching over 9 bases. The CDR3 loop spans 15 amino acids. The germline V gene encodes CDR1 SGHTA and CDR2 FQGNSA. J lost 4 bases, V lost 5 bases, and 5 bases had no gene match. The CDR3 nucleotides are TGTGCCAGCAGCCCCGGGACAGGGAGCACCGGGGAGCTGTTTTTT. It yields the protein CASSPGTGSTGELFF.

V and J are TRBV27 and TRBJ1-2; TRBD1 matches 9 bases. The CDR3 is 16 amino acids. In germline, CDR1 is MNHEY, CDR2 SMNVEV (reference sequence). With 5 bases clipped from V and 3 bases from J, the junction kept 10 bases outside the gene matches. The CDR3: CASSHARQGVHYGYTF. The CDR3 DNA follows: TGTGCCAGCAGTCACGCCCGACAGGGGGTCCACTATGGCTACACCTTC.

This clone occurred once. This chain uses TRBV13 with TRBJ1-2, with D perhaps matching TRBD1 (5 bases). The CDR3 contains 13 residues. V lost 5 bases and J 4 bases, leaving 11 bases between the germline ends. Per germline, CDR1 PRHDT and CDR2 FYEKMQ (reference sequence). The CDR3: CASSPGGVYGYTF. The CDR3 nucleotides read TGTGCCAGCAGCCCGGGGGGGGTCTATGGCTACACCTTC. Full variable domain (rest looked up from reference TRBV13 and TRBJ1-2): AAGVIQSPRHLIKEKRETATLKCYPIPRHDTVYWYQQGPGQDPQFLISFYEKMQSDKGSIPDRFSAQQFSDYHSELNMSSLELGDSALYFCASSPGGVYGYTFGSGTRLTVV.

J is TRBJ2-1 and V is TRBV6-5, with D possibly matching TRBD1 (6 bases). The CDR3 extends over 13 amino acids. Trimming stripped 2 bases from V and 7 bases from J, with 9 bases between. Germline values: CDR1 MNHEY, CDR2 SVGAGI. CDR3 coding DNA: TGTGCCAGCAGTTACAGGACAGCTAATGAGCAGTTCTTC. Translating gives CASSYRTANEQFF.